The 12 T cell receptor beta chains presented below share a single source sample, sequenced in a study of blood T cell repertoires in COVID-19 (TCRdb year 2020). Library preparation was by the immunoSEQ multiplex PCR assay. The immuneACCESS repertoire file appears here via TCRdb, limited to in-frame rearrangements. These files lack a portion of the clones; in checked studies, under half of the deficit traces to unresolved V genes, and the cause of the others is not known. The sample data list hundreds of thousands of clones, and 80% to 90% of these were observed just once. Of the sample, roughly 1.1% is held by the ten largest clones. Material: PBMCs or T cells enriched from blood (not recorded which). These receptors came from a man aged 30 to 39 who had recovered from COVID-19.

This rearrangement joins TRBV11-2 to TRBJ2-3, with 8 bases aligning to TRBD1. V was clipped by 5 bases and J by 3 bases; unmatched bases: 7. Germline assignment: CDR1 SGHAT and CDR2 FQNNGV. The CDR3 is made up of 15 amino acids. CDR3 sequence (DNA): TGTGCCAGCAGCACAGACAGGGGTGAGACAGATACGCAGTATTTT. Protein: CASSTDRGETDTQYF.

This rearrangement joins TRBV5-5 to TRBJ1-2; D may be TRBD1 (6 bases). Trimming took 2 bases from V and 6 from J, leaving 17 bases between them. The CDR3 covers 15 residues. The germline V gene has CDR1 SGHKS and CDR2 YYEKEE (reference sequence). CDR3 protein: CASSFRGGLSDGYTF. The CDR3 DNA reads as TGTGCCAGCAGCTTCCGAGGGGGATTAAGTGATGGCTACACCTTC.

As regards this clone: This clone may be a read error of a much larger clone one base away. This chain uses TRBV2 with TRBJ1-2; 7 nucleotides agree with TRBD1. This CDR3 spans 14 amino acids. Germline V gene sequence: CDR1 SNHLY, CDR2 FYNNEI. In DNA, the CDR3 is TGTGCCAGCAGTGAGGGACAGCTCCGCTATGGCTACATCTTC. Translated, it gives CASSEGQLRYGYIF.

The chain links TRBV28 to TRBJ1-1; D uncertain. The V gene lost 4 bases and the J gene lost 1 base, with 7 bases spanning the gap. CDR1 and CDR2 (germline): MDHEN, SYDVKM. The length of the CDR3 is 13 residues. This CDR3 is CASSSTPNTEAFF. DNA of the CDR3: TGTGCCAGCAGTTCCACACCGAACACTGAAGCTTTCTTT. Looking up the rest from reference TRBV28 and TRBJ1-1 gives the full variable domain: DVKVTQSSRYLVKRTGEKVFLECVQDMDHENMFWYRQDPGLGLRLIYFSYDVKMKEKGDIPEGYSVSREKKERFSLILESASTNQTSMYLCASSSTPNTEAFFGQGTRLTVV.

The rearrangement links TRBV29-1 to TRBJ2-3, with 8 bases aligning to TRBD1. V lost 6 bases to trimming and J lost 5 bases; unmatched junction nucleotides: 10. The CDR3 is 14 amino acids. Germline CDR1 is SQVTM and CDR2 is ANQGSEA. CDR3 DNA: TGCAGCGTCCCTGTAGGGACAGGCGGAGATACGCAGTATTTT. Translated: CSVPVGTGGDTQYF.

In this sample, this clone turned up once. The CDR3 region is CASSINRGQPQHF. In DNA, the CDR3 is TGTGCCAGCAGTATAAACAGGGGCCAGCCCCAGCATTTT. This chain uses TRBV6-4 with TRBJ1-5; 7 nucleotides line up with TRBD1. The CDR3 is made up of 13 amino acids. From germline, CDR1 is MRHNA and CDR2 SNTAGT. J was trimmed by 7 bases and V by 5 bases; bases with no gene match: 5.

With respect to this clone: Other DNA sequences in the sample encode the same CDR3. The genes are TRBV12-3 or TRBV12-4 and TRBJ2-7, with D perhaps TRBD2 (5 bases). The CDR3 has 12 residues. With 3 bases removed from V and 4 bases from J, the gap between germline ends came to 7 bases. The CDR3 is CASSFRGYEQYF. CDR3 DNA: TGTGCCAGCAGTTTTCGGGGTTACGAGCAGTACTTC.

The V gene is TRBV29-1, the J gene TRBJ2-7; 13 nucleotides align to TRBD2. The germline gives CDR1 SQVTM, CDR2 ANQGSEA. V trimming: 5 bases; J trimming: 2 bases; junction bases outside the gene matches: 3. This CDR3 has 14 residues. CDR3 sequence (DNA): TGCAGCGTTCGCGGGACTAGCGGGACCTACGAGCAGTACTTC. Its translation is CSVRGTSGTYEQYF.

This rearrangement joins TRBV19 to TRBJ1-1; D is ambiguous. Germline assignment: CDR1 LNHDA and CDR2 SQIVND (reference sequence). Trimming took off 2 bases at V and 1 base at J, with 11 bases between the two ends. The CDR3 consists of 15 residues. The CDR3 region has the DNA TGTGCCAGTAGTATAAGGTGGGCGGGGAACACTGAAGCTTTCTTT. Translation: CASSIRWAGNTEAFF.

The J gene is TRBJ1-1, the V gene TRBV28, with a weak D call TRBD1 (6 bases). Germline lookup yields CDR1 MDHEN and CDR2 SYDVKM. The CDR3 sequence is 12 residues long. V dropped 8 bases and J dropped 4 bases, with 11 bases sitting between them. CDR3 protein: CASLRGVTEAFF. The CDR3 region has the DNA TGTGCCAGCCTCAGGGGTGTCACTGAAGCTTTCTTT.

V and J are TRBV28 and TRBJ2-1; TRBD2 agrees at 9 bases. J gave up 5 bases and V 1 base, and 6 bases lay outside the gene matches. This CDR3 spans 16 amino acids. The germline V gene encodes CDR1 MDHEN and CDR2 SYDVKM. The CDR3, as DNA: TGTGCCAGCAGTTTATTTCGGCTAGCGGGGAACAATGAGCAGTTCTTC. This gives the protein CASSLFRLAGNNEQFF.

The rearrangement links TRBV3-1 (or the pseudogene TRBV3-2) to TRBJ2-1, with 7 bases identical to TRBD2. The ends lost 6 bases at V and 6 bases at J; junction bases unmatched: 8. Germline CDR1 and CDR2: LGHDT and YNNKEL (reference sequence). CDR3 length: 14 residues. The CDR3 reads CASSQVAGVNEQFF. CDR3 in DNA: TGTGCCAGCAGTCAGGTGGCGGGAGTCAATGAGCAGTTCTTC.